A selection of T cell receptor beta chains follows, all from one sample in a study of CD8 T cells in Susac syndrome. TCRdb processed the immunoSEQ multiplex PCR reads anew with MiXCR; each CDR3 protein has one entry. The table lists 150,000 to 200,000 distinct CDR3 sequences, just over 90% of them singletons. Source material: CD4+ T cells from PBMCs. Source of these receptors: a human donor in good health. Each CDR3 is given with its conserved first and last residue. Each record gives: V gene, J gene, clone size, D gene, CDR3 protein, CDR3 DNA. D genes are given only for firm matches. Expanded clones are given a class, and other clones once, few, many or no size at all.

>TRBV19|TRBJ1-1|few|-
CASRGQGNTEAFF
TGTGCCAGCCGTGGGCAGGGTAACACTGAAGCTTTCTTT
>TRBV3-1|TRBJ2-7|-|-
CASSQDTPSYEQYF
TGTGCCAGCAGCCAAGACACTCCCTCCTACGAGCAGTACTTC
>TRBV6-1|TRBJ2-5|few|TRBD2
CASSLGGGSQYF
TGTGCCAGCAGTCTGGGGGGAGGGTCCCAGTACTTC
>TRBV7-2|TRBJ2-7|once|-
CALGPSSYEQYF
TGTGCGTTGGGGCCTTCTTCCTACGAGCAGTACTTC
>TRBV5-6|TRBJ2-7|many|-
CASSLAYEQYF
TGTGCCAGCAGCTTAGCCTACGAGCAGTACTTC
>TRBV14|TRBJ1-5|-|-
CASSQDPDQPQHF
TGTGCCAGCAGCCAAGATCCGGATCAGCCCCAGCATTTT
>TRBV12-3/TRBV12-4|TRBJ2-3|-|-
CASSFRSDWDTQYF
TGTGCCAGCAGTTTTAGGTCAGATTGGGATACGCAGTATTTT
>TRBV6-5|TRBJ2-5|-|-
CASSRTANSKETQYF
TGTGCCAGCAGTCGGACAGCCAACAGTAAAGAGACCCAGTACTTC
>TRBV6-5|TRBJ2-7|few|TRBD1
CASTPPGQGYEQYF
TGTGCCAGCACCCCCCCGGGACAGGGCTACGAGCAGTACTTC
>TRBV3-1|TRBJ1-3|-|-
CASSQWRTRSGNTIYF
TGTGCCAGCAGCCAATGGAGAACTCGCTCTGGAAACACCATATATTTT
>TRBV5-1|TRBJ2-3|-|-
CASSRSTTFTDTQYF
TGCGCCAGCAGCCGCTCCACCACGTTCACAGATACGCAGTATTTT
>TRBV29-1|TRBJ2-3|-|TRBD1
CSVEGPTGERDTQYF
TGCAGCGTTGAAGGGCCGACAGGGGAAAGGGATACGCAGTATTTT
>TRBV18|TRBJ2-5|-|-
CASSPGFQETQYF
TGTGCCAGCTCGCCCGGTTTCCAAGAGACCCAGTACTTC
>TRBV4-2|TRBJ2-7|-|-
CASSMDRQAPEQYF
TGTGCCAGCAGTATGGATCGACAGGCCCCCGAGCAGTACTTC
>TRBV2|TRBJ2-7|-|TRBD2
CASRPSGGKQYF
TGTGCCAGCAGGCCCTCGGGAGGGAAGCAGTACTTC
>TRBV5-4|TRBJ2-3|-|-
CASSPELAADTQYF
TGTGCCAGCAGCCCAGAGCTAGCAGCAGATACGCAGTATTTT
>TRBV3-1|TRBJ2-7|-|TRBD1
CASRQSRQGYEQYF
TGTGCCAGCAGACAAAGTCGACAGGGGTACGAGCAGTACTTC
>TRBV20-1|TRBJ1-5|once|TRBD1
CSARAAQGGQPQHF
TGCAGTGCTAGAGCGGCACAGGGGGGTCAGCCCCAGCATTTT
>TRBV7-8|TRBJ1-5|-|-
CASSLEQGPSQPQHF
TGTGCCAGCAGCTTAGAACAGGGACCCTCTCAGCCCCAGCATTTT
>TRBV29-1|TRBJ2-3|-|-
CSVEGPQGTDTQYF
TGCAGCGTTGAAGGTCCTCAGGGCACAGATACGCAGTATTTT
>TRBV6-1|TRBJ2-7|once|-
CASSEGGRKYF
TGTGCCAGCAGTGAAGGAGGACGGAAGTACTTC
>TRBV29-1|TRBJ2-3|-|-
CSVRANPSDTQYF
TGCAGCGTTCGGGCTAACCCTTCAGATACGCAGTATTTT
>TRBV29-1|TRBJ2-5|-|TRBD2
CSGERGGEETQYF
TGCAGCGGGGAGCGGGGGGGCGAGGAGACCCAGTACTTC
>TRBV4-1|TRBJ1-6|-|-
CASSQESSEAPLHF
TGCGCCAGCAGCCAAGAGTCCAGTGAGGCACCCCTCCACTTT
>TRBV2|TRBJ1-6|-|TRBD1
CATTGQGNSPLHF
TGTGCCACTACCGGACAGGGCAATTCACCCCTCCACTTT
>TRBV10-3|TRBJ1-1|-|-
CAIRGDRNTEAFF
TGTGCCATCAGAGGAGACAGGAACACTGAAGCTTTCTTT
>TRBV2|TRBJ2-5|-|-
CASSSFGQPEETQYF
TGTGCCAGCTCCTCGTTCGGACAGCCGGAAGAGACCCAGTACTTC
>TRBV7-9|TRBJ1-5|once|-
CASSLGEGTIANQPQHF
TGTGCCAGCAGCTTGGGGGAGGGGACCATAGCAAATCAGCCCCAGCATTTT
>TRBV30|TRBJ1-6|-|TRBD1
CAFHRDRNSPLHF
TGTGCCTTCCATAGGGACAGGAATTCACCCCTCCACTTT
>TRBV15|TRBJ2-5|-|TRBD1
CATSRGTGQETQYF
TGTGCCACCAGCAGAGGGACAGGGCAGGAGACCCAGTACTTC
>TRBV3-1|TRBJ2-2|-|TRBD1
CASSLQGARTGELFF
TGTGCCAGCAGCCTACAGGGGGCGCGGACCGGGGAGCTGTTTTTT
>TRBV5-1|TRBJ1-1|-|TRBD1
CASSSRGQNTEAFF
TGCGCCAGCAGCTCGAGGGGGCAGAACACTGAAGCTTTCTTT
>TRBV2|TRBJ1-2|-|TRBD1
CASSPDRLSGYTF
TGTGCCAGCAGTCCGGACAGGCTGTCGGGCTACACCTTC